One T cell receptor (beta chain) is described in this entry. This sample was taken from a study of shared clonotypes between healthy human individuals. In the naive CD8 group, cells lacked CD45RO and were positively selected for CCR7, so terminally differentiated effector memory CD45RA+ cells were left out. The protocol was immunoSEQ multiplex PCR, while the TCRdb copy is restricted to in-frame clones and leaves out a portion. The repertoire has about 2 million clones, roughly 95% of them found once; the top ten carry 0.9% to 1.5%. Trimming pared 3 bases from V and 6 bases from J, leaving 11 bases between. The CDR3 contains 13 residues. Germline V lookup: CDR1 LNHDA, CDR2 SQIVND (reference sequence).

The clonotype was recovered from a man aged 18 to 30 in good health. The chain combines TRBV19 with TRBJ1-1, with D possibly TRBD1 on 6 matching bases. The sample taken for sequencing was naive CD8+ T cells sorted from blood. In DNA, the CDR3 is TGTGCCAGTAGTATCCAGGGGTGGTCTGAAGCTTTCTTT. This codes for CASSIQGWSEAFF.